This T cell receptor (beta chain) was found in a study of T cells expressing NK-cell markers. Overall study: All TCR beta repertoires analysed originated from sorted CD3+CD56+NKG2C+, CD3+CD56+NKG2C- and CD3+CD56-NKG2C+ T cells.

Each CDR3 protein gets one entry in TCRdb, which reprocessed the 5' RACE reads and gives no DNA. The data show around 550,000 distinct CDR3 sequences, and the top ten clones hold about 3.6%. Study findings and constraints: In several donors, dominant clonotypes made up about 28.3-65% of CD3+CD56-NKG2C+ cells. Questions lingered over whether expanded NKG2C+ T cell clones were HCMV-specific. Dominant NKG2C+ clonotype frequencies of about 1.0-8% of CD8+ T cells were measured in over 5 donors.

Germline V gene data show CDR1 as SGHRS and CDR2 as YFSETQ. CDR3 length equals 16 residues. In the case of this clonotype: Its antigen remains unidentified.

The sample taken for sequencing was blood T cells: a sorted CD56 or NKG2C T cell subset, CD4+ or CD8+ T cells, or bulk PBMC T cells (not recorded which). The sequence was obtained from a man between 18 and 35 years old in good health. This chain links TRBV5-1 with TRBJ2-7; the TCRdb D gene call, TRBD2, has no DNA to confirm it. CDR3: CASRSQGSSGVAEQYF.